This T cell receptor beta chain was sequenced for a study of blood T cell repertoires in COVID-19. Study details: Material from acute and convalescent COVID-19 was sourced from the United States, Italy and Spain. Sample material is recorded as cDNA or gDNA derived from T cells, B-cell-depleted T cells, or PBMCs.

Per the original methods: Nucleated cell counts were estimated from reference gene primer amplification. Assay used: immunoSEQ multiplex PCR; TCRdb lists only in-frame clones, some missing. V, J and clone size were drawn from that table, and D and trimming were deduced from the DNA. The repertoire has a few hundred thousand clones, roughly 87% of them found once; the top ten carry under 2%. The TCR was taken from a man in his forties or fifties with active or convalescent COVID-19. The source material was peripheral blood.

For the CDR3, the DNA is TGTGCCAGTAGTATAGATAACAGGGCCGGCGGCTACACCTTC. The encoded protein is CASSIDNRAGGYTF. The V and J genes are TRBV19 and TRBJ1-2; the D gene is possibly TRBD1 (6 bases). V was clipped by 0 bases and J by 8 bases, with 13 bases between them. Germline V lookup: CDR1 LNHDA, CDR2 SQIVND (reference sequence). The CDR3 has 14 amino acids.